A selection of T cell receptor beta chains follows, all from one sample in a study of read filtering for tumor transcriptome and immune sequencing. TCRdb re-derived calls from the reads in MiXCR, one entry per CDR3 protein. The sample includes 15,000 or so distinct CDR3 sequences, 20% of them seen just once. The sequencing sample was made of a population of CD138-negative cells sorted from bone marrow. These receptor sequences come from a donor over 35 with multiple myeloma. Each CDR3 is given with its conserved first and last residue. The D gene is left open where the match is weak. Some rows have no size entry. The others give once, few or many, or a class for an expanded clone.

d_gene: .
j_gene: TRBJ2-6
v_gene: TRBV19
abundance: .
CDR3aa: CASSIARVGAGANVLTF
CDR3nt: TGTGCCAGTAGTATTGCCCGGGTGGGGGCAGGGGCCAACGTCCTGACTTTC

d_gene: .
j_gene: TRBJ2-3
v_gene: TRBV29-1
abundance: many
CDR3aa: CSVVWAGDYTDTQYF
CDR3nt: TGCAGCGTTGTTTGGGCAGGGGACTACACAGATACGCAGTATTTT

d_gene: TRBD2
j_gene: TRBJ2-7
v_gene: TRBV4-2
abundance: few
CDR3aa: CASSQAPSGVQYF
CDR3nt: TGTGCCAGCAGCCAAGCCCCTAGCGGAGTGCAGTACTTC

d_gene: TRBD2
j_gene: TRBJ2-5
v_gene: TRBV7-7
abundance: .
CDR3aa: CASSRSGGETQYF
CDR3nt: TGTGCTAGCTCCCGATCGGGAGGAGAGACCCAGTACTTC

d_gene: TRBD2
j_gene: TRBJ2-1
v_gene: TRBV12-5
abundance: many
CDR3aa: CASGLLRVAGGGGEQFF
CDR3nt: TGTGCTAGTGGTTTGCTCCGCGTAGCGGGGGGGGGCGGGGAGCAGTTCTTC

d_gene: TRBD1
j_gene: TRBJ1-2
v_gene: TRBV3-1
abundance: many
CDR3aa: CASYGQGRVYGYTF
CDR3nt: TGTGCCAGCTACGGACAGGGGAGGGTCTATGGCTACACCTTC

d_gene: .
j_gene: TRBJ2-2
v_gene: TRBV29-1
abundance: many
CDR3aa: CSVEAAGELFF
CDR3nt: TGCAGCGTTGAAGCAGCCGGGGAGCTGTTTTTT

d_gene: .
j_gene: TRBJ1-2
v_gene: TRBV19
abundance: few
CDR3aa: CASSAGTQTYGYTF
CDR3nt: TGTGCCAGTAGTGCCGGGACTCAAACCTATGGCTACACCTTC

d_gene: .
j_gene: TRBJ2-7
v_gene: TRBV9
abundance: few
CDR3aa: CASSVDGNNEQYF
CDR3nt: TGTGCCAGCAGCGTAGACGGGAACAACGAGCAGTACTTC

d_gene: .
j_gene: TRBJ2-7
v_gene: TRBV14
abundance: few
CDR3aa: CASSFTGSYEQYF
CDR3nt: TGTGCCAGCAGCTTCACAGGGTCCTACGAGCAGTACTTC

d_gene: .
j_gene: TRBJ2-2
v_gene: TRBV5-5
abundance: .
CDR3aa: CASSGLRGANTGELFF
CDR3nt: TGTGCCAGCAGCGGCCTGCGCGGGGCGAACACCGGGGAGCTGTTTTTT

d_gene: TRBD2
j_gene: TRBJ2-7
v_gene: TRBV6-5
abundance: .
CDR3aa: CASSSSGVEQYF
CDR3nt: TGTGCCAGCAGTTCCAGCGGGGTTGAGCAGTACTTC

d_gene: .
j_gene: TRBJ1-5
v_gene: TRBV29-1
abundance: .
CDR3aa: CSVEDGGMEVVLLCSNHPQHF
CDR3nt: TGCAGCGTTGAAGATGGGGGGATGGAGGTTGTCCTACTGTGTAGCAATCATCCCCAGCATTTT

d_gene: TRBD1
j_gene: TRBJ1-5
v_gene: TRBV12-3/TRBV12-4
abundance: few
CDR3aa: CASRYDRGSNQPQHF
CDR3nt: TGTGCCAGCAGATACGACAGGGGAAGCAATCAGCCCCAGCATTTT

d_gene: TRBD1
j_gene: TRBJ2-7
v_gene: TRBV20-1
abundance: few
CDR3aa: CSALGGQGASGATYEQYF
CDR3nt: TGCAGTGCCCTCGGAGGACAGGGGGCATCTGGGGCGACTTACGAGCAGTACTTC

d_gene: TRBD1
j_gene: TRBJ2-1
v_gene: TRBV11-2
abundance: many
CDR3aa: CASRRTGAEQFF
CDR3nt: TGTGCCAGCAGACGGACAGGGGCTGAGCAGTTCTTC

d_gene: .
j_gene: TRBJ2-7
v_gene: TRBV5-1
abundance: few
CDR3aa: CASSLAVGYEQYF
CDR3nt: TGCGCCAGCAGCTTGGCCGTAGGGTACGAGCAGTACTTC